Listed below are T cell receptor beta chains from one sample, sequenced in a study of CD8 T cells in ankylosing spondylitis. MiXCR, applied by TCRdb to the 5' RACE reads, yields one record per CDR3 protein. The profile covers about 240,000 distinct CDR3 sequences, with roughly 8.6% appearing a single time and nearly 7% taken by the ten largest. Material: blood, either unsorted or a sorted T cell fraction (not recorded which). The receptors originated from a male donor with ankylosing spondylitis or in good health (not recorded which). Each CDR3 is given with its conserved first and last residue. D genes are given only for firm matches. Size is stated for part of the rows, as once, few or many counts, or as a class when the clone is expanded.

abundance: few
v_gene: TRBV4-3
j_gene: TRBJ2-2
d_gene: -
CDR3nt: TGCGCCAGCAGCCAAGAAGGCGGGGCTTCCGGGGAGCTGTTTTTT
CDR3aa: CASSQEGGASGELFF

abundance: many
v_gene: TRBV11-2
j_gene: TRBJ2-3
d_gene: -
CDR3nt: TGTGCCAGCAGCTTGTACACAGATACGCAGTATTTT
CDR3aa: CASSLYTDTQYF

abundance: few
v_gene: TRBV12-5
j_gene: TRBJ2-3
d_gene: TRBD2
CDR3nt: TGTGCTAGTGCCCCTAGCGGGAGTACAGATACGCAGTATTTT
CDR3aa: CASAPSGSTDTQYF

abundance: many
v_gene: TRBV20-1
j_gene: TRBJ1-2
d_gene: -
CDR3nt: TGCAGTGCTCCAGAACGAGGCTCCTATGGCTACACCTTC
CDR3aa: CSAPERGSYGYTF

abundance: -
v_gene: TRBV30
j_gene: TRBJ1-2
d_gene: -
CDR3nt: TGTGCCTTTGTCAAACAGGGTCTCGAGAGGCACACCTTC
CDR3aa: CAFVKQGLERHTF

abundance: many
v_gene: TRBV7-2
j_gene: TRBJ1-2
d_gene: -
CDR3nt: TGTGCCAGCAGCCCCACGTTTTCCGGGGCGATTACCTATGGCTACACCTTC
CDR3aa: CASSPTFSGAITYGYTF

abundance: few
v_gene: TRBV7-2
j_gene: TRBJ1-2
d_gene: -
CDR3nt: TGTGCCAGCAGCTTAGCAGCAGAATCTAACTATGGCTACACCTTC
CDR3aa: CASSLAAESNYGYTF

abundance: many
v_gene: TRBV6-2/TRBV6-3
j_gene: TRBJ2-1
d_gene: TRBD1
CDR3nt: TGTGCCAGCAGTGCGACAGGGTTTGACAATGAGCAGTTCTTC
CDR3aa: CASSATGFDNEQFF

abundance: many
v_gene: TRBV12-3/TRBV12-4
j_gene: TRBJ2-5
d_gene: TRBD2
CDR3nt: TGTGCCAGCAGTTTCACTAGCGGCCAAGAGACCCAGTACTTC
CDR3aa: CASSFTSGQETQYF

abundance: -
v_gene: TRBV5-1
j_gene: TRBJ2-3
d_gene: TRBD2
CDR3nt: TGCGCCAGCAGCTTGAAACTAGCGGGAGATGCAGATACGCAGTATTTT
CDR3aa: CASSLKLAGDADTQYF

abundance: -
v_gene: TRBV7-2
j_gene: TRBJ2-1
d_gene: TRBD1
CDR3nt: TGTGCCAGCAGCTCTGGACAGGGCGGCCTTTCCTACAATGAGCAGTTCTTC
CDR3aa: CASSSGQGGLSYNEQFF

abundance: -
v_gene: TRBV6-2/TRBV6-3
j_gene: TRBJ2-2
d_gene: -
CDR3nt: TGTGCCAGCAGTTACCAAGGACCCGGGACCACCACCGGGGAGCTGTTTTTT
CDR3aa: CASSYQGPGTTTGELFF

abundance: many
v_gene: TRBV7-2
j_gene: TRBJ2-1
d_gene: -
CDR3nt: TGTGCCAGCAGCTTAGTGGTATTGCGGTCCAGGAGGAATGAGCAGTTCTTC
CDR3aa: CASSLVVLRSRRNEQFF

abundance: few
v_gene: TRBV20-1
j_gene: TRBJ2-3
d_gene: TRBD2
CDR3nt: TGCAGTGCTAGGGGACAAGGCACCGGGACTAGCGGGAGGGCTACCACTACAAATACGCAGTATTTT
CDR3aa: CSARGQGTGTSGRATTTNTQYF

abundance: many
v_gene: TRBV12-3/TRBV12-4
j_gene: TRBJ2-4
d_gene: -
CDR3nt: TGTGCCAGCAGTTCCCTTTTAGCCAAAAACATTCAGTACTTC
CDR3aa: CASSSLLAKNIQYF

abundance: many
v_gene: TRBV12-3/TRBV12-4
j_gene: TRBJ2-4
d_gene: -
CDR3nt: TGTGCCAGCAGCCCTCTGGGGGAGACTCCCAAAAACATTCAGTACTTC
CDR3aa: CASSPLGETPKNIQYF

abundance: many
v_gene: TRBV7-2
j_gene: TRBJ1-5
d_gene: -
CDR3nt: TGTGCCAGCAGCATCCGACAGAATCAGCCCCAGCATTTT
CDR3aa: CASSIRQNQPQHF

abundance: -
v_gene: TRBV7-2
j_gene: TRBJ2-5
d_gene: -
CDR3nt: TGTGCCAGCAGCCTAGGACGGGGCGGGAAGGTCCAAGAGACCCAGTACTTC
CDR3aa: CASSLGRGGKVQETQYF

abundance: few
v_gene: TRBV15
j_gene: TRBJ1-3
d_gene: -
CDR3nt: TGTGCCACCAGCAGTCCCTCAGGGGCGGGAAACACCATATATTTT
CDR3aa: CATSSPSGAGNTIYF

abundance: -
v_gene: TRBV30
j_gene: TRBJ2-3
d_gene: TRBD2
CDR3nt: TGTGCCTGGGGGGCCACTAGCGGGAGGCGGACAGATACGCAGTATTTT
CDR3aa: CAWGATSGRRTDTQYF

abundance: few
v_gene: TRBV7-9
j_gene: TRBJ1-2
d_gene: -
CDR3nt: TGTGCCAGCAGCGCCCGGGACGGACCCAGGCCCTATGGCTACACCTTC
CDR3aa: CASSARDGPRPYGYTF

abundance: many
v_gene: TRBV5-1
j_gene: TRBJ2-2
d_gene: TRBD1
CDR3nt: TGCGCCAGCAGCTTAGACAGGGGCTTTGGGACCGGGGAGCTGTTTTTT
CDR3aa: CASSLDRGFGTGELFF

abundance: -
v_gene: TRBV20-1
j_gene: TRBJ2-1
d_gene: -
CDR3nt: TGCAGTGCTAGATGGAACTACAATGAGCAGTTCTTC
CDR3aa: CSARWNYNEQFF

abundance: many
v_gene: TRBV20-1
j_gene: TRBJ2-1
d_gene: TRBD2
CDR3nt: TGCAGTGCTAGCTCCGGACTAGCGGGAGTATACAATGAGCAGTTCTTC
CDR3aa: CSASSGLAGVYNEQFF

abundance: many
v_gene: TRBV5-5
j_gene: TRBJ2-7
d_gene: TRBD1
CDR3nt: TGTGCCAGCAGCCCCGGGACAGGTTCCTACGAGCAGTACTTC
CDR3aa: CASSPGTGSYEQYF

abundance: many
v_gene: TRBV5-1
j_gene: TRBJ2-1
d_gene: -
CDR3nt: TGCGCCAGCAGCTTGTTCTCCCGGTCCTCTTTAAATGAGCAGTTCTTC
CDR3aa: CASSLFSRSSLNEQFF

abundance: many
v_gene: TRBV29-1
j_gene: TRBJ2-1
d_gene: TRBD2
CDR3nt: TGCAGCGTTGAAGATTGGGGACTAGCGGGGGGACCCGAACTGGATGAGCAGTTCTTC
CDR3aa: CSVEDWGLAGGPELDEQFF

abundance: many
v_gene: TRBV29-1
j_gene: TRBJ2-5
d_gene: -
CDR3nt: TGCAGCGTTGAGGCGTTGGAGACCCAGTACTTC
CDR3aa: CSVEALETQYF

abundance: many
v_gene: TRBV29-1
j_gene: TRBJ1-2
d_gene: -
CDR3nt: TGCAGCGTTGAAGATCTTTTGAGAGGGGCCGACTATGGCTACACCTTC
CDR3aa: CSVEDLLRGADYGYTF

abundance: many
v_gene: TRBV6-2/TRBV6-3
j_gene: TRBJ2-7
d_gene: TRBD2
CDR3nt: TGTGCCAGCAGCCAAGGTAGCGGGAGCGAGCAGTACTTC
CDR3aa: CASSQGSGSEQYF

abundance: many
v_gene: TRBV11-1
j_gene: TRBJ2-2
d_gene: TRBD1
CDR3nt: TGTGCCAGCAGCTTAGATCCATCTTTCGGGACAGGGACGTCCACCGGGGAGCTGTTTTTT
CDR3aa: CASSLDPSFGTGTSTGELFF

abundance: many
v_gene: TRBV7-2
j_gene: TRBJ2-1
d_gene: -
CDR3nt: TGTGCCAGCAGCTTAGCTTCTCCTCGGGGGCAGTTCTTC
CDR3aa: CASSLASPRGQFF

abundance: many
v_gene: TRBV6-2/TRBV6-3
j_gene: TRBJ1-2
d_gene: -
CDR3nt: TGTGCCAGCAGCCCGTCCTGGACAGCCCGCTATGGCTACACCTTC
CDR3aa: CASSPSWTARYGYTF

abundance: many
v_gene: TRBV20-1
j_gene: TRBJ1-5
d_gene: TRBD1
CDR3nt: TGCAGTGCACTTCAGGGGGCATATAGCAATCAGCCCCAGCATTTT
CDR3aa: CSALQGAYSNQPQHF

abundance: many
v_gene: TRBV9
j_gene: TRBJ1-2
d_gene: TRBD1
CDR3nt: TGTGCCAGCAGCGACGACAGGGAAAGGAAGGGCTACACCTTC
CDR3aa: CASSDDRERKGYTF

abundance: many
v_gene: TRBV20-1
j_gene: TRBJ2-7
d_gene: -
CDR3nt: TGCAGTGCTAGACCATCCGGACAGTACGAGCAGTACTTC
CDR3aa: CSARPSGQYEQYF

abundance: many
v_gene: TRBV6-1
j_gene: TRBJ1-4
d_gene: -
CDR3nt: TGTGCCAGCAGTGAAGTCCGGCAGGAAAAACTGTTTTTT
CDR3aa: CASSEVRQEKLFF

abundance: many
v_gene: TRBV29-1
j_gene: TRBJ1-1
d_gene: -
CDR3nt: TGCAGCGTTAATGCTCTAGGGTCGAACACTGAAGCTTTCTTT
CDR3aa: CSVNALGSNTEAFF

abundance: many
v_gene: TRBV20-1
j_gene: TRBJ2-3
d_gene: -
CDR3nt: TGCAGTGCTTCCCAGGCCTCCACAGATACGCAGTATTTT
CDR3aa: CSASQASTDTQYF

abundance: -
v_gene: TRBV7-2
j_gene: TRBJ2-3
d_gene: TRBD2
CDR3nt: TGTGCCAGCAGCTTAGACGGGAGGGCGTCAGATACGCAGTATTTT
CDR3aa: CASSLDGRASDTQYF